Listed here are 12 T cell receptor beta chains from one sample, sequenced in a study of breast tumors, draining lymph nodes, adjacent tissues. One entry per CDR3 protein, called by TCRdb with MiXCR from the multiplex PCR reads. The data hold 66,000 or so distinct CDR3 sequences, with roughly 40% observed a single time. Sequenced input: breast tumor tissue. The receptors come from a female donor with breast cancer. Some clones in this sample may be carry-over from other donors' samples.

In its sample, this clonotype was seen many times. The V call is TRBV9, the J call TRBJ1-5; D unclear. Germline lookup yields CDR1 SGDLS and CDR2 YYNGEE. The CDR3 covers 13 residues. The ends were cut back, 0 bases at V and 6 bases at J, with 7 bases in the middle. In DNA form, the CDR3 reads TGTGCCAGCAGCGTAGAACCCAGTCAGCCCCAGCATTTT. This translates into CASSVEPSQPQHF.

This clonotype showed up many times. The V gene is TRBV6-2 or TRBV6-3, the J gene TRBJ2-3, with D uncertain. Deletions cut 5 bases from V and 1 base from J, with 13 bases between. CDR3 size: 15 residues. The V gene's germline CDR1 is MNHEY and CDR2 SVGEGT. CDR3 DNA: TGTGCCAGCAGTCCCGTGACTGCAGGCACAGATACGCAGTATTTT. Its protein is CASSPVTAGTDTQYF.

This clonotype was observed at least ten times. The J gene is TRBJ2-3, the V gene TRBV19; perhaps TRBD1 as D (6 bases). Germline V lookup: CDR1 LNHDA, CDR2 SQIVND (reference sequence). V lost 5 bases, J lost 4 bases, and 13 bases lay in between. This CDR3 region has 14 residues. The CDR3 region has the DNA TGTGCCAGTAGTCAGGGGAATTTGGCAGATACGCAGTATTTT. This sequence encodes CASSQGNLADTQYF. Variable domain in full (rest from reference TRBV19 and TRBJ2-3): DGGITQSPKYLFRKEGQNVTLSCEQNLNHDAMYWYRQDPGQGLRLIYYSQIVNDFQKGDIAEGYSVSREKKESFPLTVTSAQKNPTAFYLCASSQGNLADTQYFGPGTRLTVL.

In its sample, this clonotype was seen many times. It may be a read error: a sequence one base away is much more abundant. The V and J genes are TRBV20-1 and TRBJ1-4, with D possibly matching TRBD1 (6 bases). The CDR3 is 13 amino acids. Germline assignment: CDR1 DFQATT and CDR2 SNEGSKA (reference sequence). Here the CDR3 DNA reads TGCAGTGCTAGATTGGTAGGGGGGGAAACACTGTTTTTT. As protein: CSARLVGGETLFF.

V and J are TRBV30 and TRBJ2-5; 10 nucleotides agree with TRBD1. Germline CDR1 and CDR2: GTSNPN and SVGIG (reference sequence). The CDR3 length is 13 residues. Unmatched junction bases numbered 2, after V lost 3 bases and J lost 4 bases. CDR3 residues: CAWSWTGGETQYF. DNA of the CDR3: TGTGCCTGGAGCTGGACAGGGGGAGAGACCCAGTACTTC.

The CDR3 nucleotides read TGCAGTGCTCCGATGGGGGCAGACCGAAACTATGGCTACACCTTC. Translating gives CSAPMGADRNYGYTF. This chain joins TRBV20-1 and TRBJ1-2; possible D gene TRBD1, 6 bases. The ends were cut back, 5 bases at V and 2 bases at J, with 18 bases in the middle. CDR1 and CDR2 from the germline V gene are DFQATT and SNEGSKA (reference sequence). The CDR3 loop spans 15 amino acids.

The chain recombines TRBV10-3 with TRBJ1-1; no definite D call. The length of the CDR3 is 15 residues. Between the trimmed V and J ends, which lost 4 bases and 1 base, there was a span of 13 bases. Per germline, CDR1 ENHRY and CDR2 SYGVKD. The CDR3 sequence: CAISVGPAPNTEAFF. CDR3 coding DNA: TGTGCCATCAGTGTTGGGCCTGCCCCGAACACTGAAGCTTTCTTT.

This clonotype came up a few times. The chain carries TRBV29-1 and TRBJ1-4; D is perhaps TRBD1 (6 bases). The CDR3 runs 15 residues. Germline CDR1 and CDR2: SQVTM and ANQGSEA. Trimming took 6 bases from V and 2 from J, leaving 16 bases between them. This chain's CDR3 is CSVTSSGGTNEKLFF. The CDR3 bases are TGCAGCGTGACCTCTAGCGGGGGCACTAATGAAAAACTGTTTTTT.

This clonotype was counted at least ten times. This chain links TRBV6-1 with TRBJ2-7, with D possibly matching TRBD2 (5 bases). This CDR3 has 12 residues. Germline V lookup: CDR1 MNHNS, CDR2 SASEGT. With 7 bases removed from V and 0 bases from J, the gap between germline ends came to 7 bases. The CDR3, as DNA: TGTGCCAGCATGGGAGACTCCTACGAGCAGTACTTC. Translated, it gives CASMGDSYEQYF.

This clonotype was recorded many times. The V call is TRBV7-8, the J call TRBJ1-2; 10 bases are shared with TRBD1. J was trimmed by 6 bases and V by 1 base; bases with no gene match: 2. In germline, CDR1 is SGHVS, CDR2 FQNEAQ. CDR3 size: 14 residues. This CDR3 reads CASSLEDRGNGYTF. The CDR3 nucleotides are TGTGCCAGCAGCTTAGAGGACAGGGGGAATGGCTACACCTTC.

This clonotype was observed many times. The chain is built from TRBV27 and TRBJ2-3; D might be TRBD1 or TRBD2, each matching 5 bases. V dropped 2 bases and J dropped 8 bases, with 14 bases sitting between them. The CDR3 spans 14 residues. The germline V gene encodes CDR1 MNHEY and CDR2 SMNVEV (reference sequence). CDR3 nucleotides: TGTGCCAGCAGTTTACCAGGCCAGGGACGTACGCAGTATTTT. It is translated as CASSLPGQGRTQYF.

This clonotype appeared many times. The junction departs from the called germline gene at one end, perhaps through a read error. The V call is TRBV5-8, the J call TRBJ2-7, with 10 bases fitting TRBD2. From germline, CDR1 is SGHTS and CDR2 YDEGEE. The CDR3 covers 20 residues. The CDR3 loop reads CASSLAWYRLLSGRARVLHF. CDR3 sequence (DNA): TGTGCCAGCAGCTTGGCGTGGTACAGGCTGTTAAGCGGGAGGGCCCGGGTACTGCACTTC.